One sample yielded the 18 T cell receptor beta chains listed below, sequenced in a study of T cells in Graves' hyperthyroidism and ophthalmopathy. TCR beta CDR3 region amplification was performed from RNA transcripts. An initial round of RT-PCR targeting the TCR CDR3 relied on the HTBI primer set. TCRdb ran MiXCR on the multiplex PCR reads and lists one entry per CDR3 protein. The profile shows hundreds of thousands of distinct CDR3 sequences, about 16% of them singletons. What was sequenced was blood. The receptor set was obtained from a woman aged 25 to 39 with Graves' hyperthyroidism.

This clonotype was seen repeatedly, ten times or more. The chain is built from TRBV20-1 and TRBJ2-3; tentative D call: TRBD1 (6 bases). The CDR3 runs 13 residues. V lost 4 bases to trimming and J lost 3 bases, with 11 bases between them. Germline V gene lookup returns CDR1 DFQATT and CDR2 SNEGSKA (reference sequence). The CDR3 spells CSAKQGETDTQYF. The CDR3 nucleotides are TGCAGTGCTAAACAGGGTGAGACAGATACGCAGTATTTT.

This clonotype was counted ten times or more. This chain links TRBV28 with TRBJ2-1; a possible D gene is TRBD1 (5 bases). The CDR3 is made up of 15 amino acids. V was cut by 5 bases and J by 5 bases, with 16 bases left in between. CDR1 and CDR2 from the germline V gene are MDHEN and SYDVKM. The DNA for the CDR3 is TGTGCCAGCAGTCCCATCACAGGATATCACAATGAGCAGTTCTTC. Translating it yields CASSPITGYHNEQFF.

In its sample, this clonotype was seen many times. The gene calls are TRBV2 and TRBJ2-3; tentatively, D is TRBD1 or TRBD2 (6 bases each). CDR3 length: 14 residues. The germline V and J ends were trimmed by 4 bases and 6 bases, with 14 bases remaining between them. In germline, CDR1 is SNHLY, CDR2 FYNNEI. The CDR3 is CASSGGDMPDTQYF. The CDR3 DNA reads TGTGCCAGCAGTGGGGGGGACATGCCCGATACGCAGTATTTT.

The chain is built from TRBV5-5 and TRBJ2-2, with 10 bases aligning to TRBD2. V lost 6 bases, J lost 7 bases, and 6 bases stayed unmatched. CDR1 is SGHKS and CDR2 is YYEKEE in the germline V gene (reference sequence). This CDR3 region has 14 residues. The CDR3 DNA sequence: TGTGCCAGCAAAAGCGGGAGGGGGGTCGGGGAGCTGTTTTTT. Translation: CASKSGRGVGELFF.

This clonotype was detected many times. The chain links TRBV4-3 to TRBJ2-5, with D possibly matching TRBD2 (7 bases). Germline assignment: CDR1 LGHNA and CDR2 YSLEER. The CDR3 is 13 residues long. V shed 0 bases and J shed 7 bases, with 9 bases lying between them. CDR3 nucleotide sequence: TGCGCCAGCAGCCAAGATAGGGGGGGGACCCAGTACTTC. It is translated as CASSQDRGGTQYF.

This clonotype showed up many times. The chain recombines TRBV12-5 with TRBJ2-7; D ambiguous. Germline lookup yields CDR1 LGHNT and CDR2 FRNRAP. V shed 1 base and J shed 6 bases, with 19 bases lying between them. The CDR3 has 16 residues. The chain's CDR3 is CASGLARVPKGSEQYF. The CDR3 nucleotides are TGTGCTAGTGGTTTGGCCCGAGTACCTAAAGGTTCCGAGCAGTACTTC.

This clonotype appeared many times. The chain couples TRBV5-1 to TRBJ1-4; no clear D gene. V was shortened by 2 bases and J by 3 bases, with 8 bases between the two germline ends. The CDR3 is 14 amino acids. Germline V lookup: CDR1 SGHRS, CDR2 YFSETQ. CDR3 DNA: TGCGCCAGCAGCTTTGGGCAGCCTAATGAAAAACTGTTTTTT. It is translated as CASSFGQPNEKLFF.

The chain has TRBV9 and TRBJ1-5; D not resolved. The CDR3 loop spans 14 amino acids. CDR1 is SGDLS and CDR2 is YYNGEE in the germline V gene. Trimming removed 2 bases from V and 3 bases from J, with 9 bases in between. The CDR3: CASSVWANNQPQHF. CDR3 in DNA: TGTGCCAGCAGCGTTTGGGCCAACAATCAGCCCCAGCATTTT. The full variable domain, rest sourced from reference TRBV9 and TRBJ1-5, is DSGVTQTPKHLITATGQRVTLRCSPRSGDLSVYWYQQSLDQGLQFLIQYYNGEERAKGNILERFSAQQFPDLHSELNLSSLELGDSALYFCASSVWANNQPQHFGDGTRLSIL.

This clonotype appeared many times. The chain carries TRBV2 and TRBJ1-5; no firm D call. Trimming shortened V by 7 bases and J by 6 bases, and 13 bases separated the two germline ends. Germline lookup yields CDR1 SNHLY and CDR2 FYNNEI. The CDR3 spans 13 residues. The DNA of the CDR3 is TGTGCCAGCAAAACCCTTCTAAGTCAGCCCCAGCATTTT. This encodes CASKTLLSQPQHF.

This clonotype was picked up many times. The J gene is TRBJ2-1, the V gene TRBV12-3 or TRBV12-4, with a tentative D call TRBD2 (6 bases). Trimming shortened V by 2 bases and J by 0 bases, and 11 bases separated the two germline ends. The CDR3 sequence is 16 residues long. Here the CDR3 reads CASSLRDSSSYNEQFF. The CDR3 nucleotides read TGTGCCAGCAGTTTACGGGACTCCAGCTCCTACAATGAGCAGTTCTTC.

The chain uses TRBV19 and TRBJ2-1; a possible D gene is TRBD2 (5 bases). The DNA end favors TRBJ2-7, so the J call may be wrong. The germline gives CDR1 LNHDA, CDR2 SQIVND (reference sequence). The CDR3 runs 16 residues. The chain's CDR3 is CASTNPWGDSYNEQYF. The CDR3 coding sequence is TGTGCCAGTACTAATCCGTGGGGAGACTCCTACAATGAGCAGTACTTC.

This clonotype was counted between two and nine times. The chain is built from TRBV12-3 or TRBV12-4 and TRBJ2-7, with a weak D call TRBD1 (5 bases). This CDR3 is 11 amino acids long. The V end was cut by 6 bases, the J end by 6 bases, with 9 bases between. The CDR3 region has the DNA TGTGCCAGCAGGGCTCAGGGCGAGCAGTACTTC. Encoded protein: CASRAQGEQYF.

This clonotype appeared many times. The chain joins TRBV6-1 to TRBJ1-1; D not resolved. CDR3 size: 15 residues. V was pared by 2 bases and J by 3 bases, with 13 bases between. Germline V gene data show CDR1 as MNHNS and CDR2 as SASEGT. CDR3 protein: CASSELGSAHTEAFF. The CDR3, as DNA: TGTGCCAGCAGTGAACTCGGCAGCGCACACACTGAAGCTTTCTTT.

This clonotype was seen repeatedly, ten times or more. This chain uses TRBV6-6 with TRBJ2-5; D is uncertain. The CDR3 runs to 13 residues. Trimming pared 2 bases from V and 8 bases from J, leaving 12 bases between. Germline CDR1 reads MNHNY; CDR2 reads SVGAGI (reference sequence). For the CDR3, the DNA is TGTGCCAGCAGTTACGGACCGGGTCCTACCCAGTACTTC. Protein sequence: CASSYGPGPTQYF.

This clonotype came up many times. The V call is TRBV24-1, the J call TRBJ2-1, with 11 bases identical to TRBD2. The CDR3 covers 17 residues. The V gene's germline CDR1 is KGHDR and CDR2 SFDVKD. J lost 3 bases, V lost 4 bases, and 7 bases had no gene match. The CDR3 reads CATSDPRLAGRYNEQFF. CDR3 DNA: TGTGCCACCAGTGACCCCAGACTAGCGGGACGCTACAATGAGCAGTTCTTC.

The chain carries TRBV29-1 and TRBJ1-5, with 9 bases aligning to TRBD1. The CDR3 length is 14 residues. J was trimmed by 1 base and V by 7 bases; bases with no gene match: 5. Germline V gives CDR1 SQVTM, CDR2 ANQGSEA. CDR3 residues: CSANRGPSNQPQHF. CDR3 DNA sequence: TGCAGCGCGAACAGGGGGCCCAGCAATCAGCCCCAGCATTTT.

In its sample, this clonotype was seen many times. V is TRBV28 and J is TRBJ1-2; tentative D call: TRBD1 (6 bases). Germline V lookup: CDR1 MDHEN, CDR2 SYDVKM. V lost 4 bases to trimming and J lost 8 bases, with 11 bases between them. The CDR3 has 12 amino acids. The CDR3 DNA reads TGTGCCAGCAGTTCGACAGGTTGGGGCTACACCTTC. It yields the protein CASSSTGWGYTF.

For this clonotype: A much larger clone lies one base from this, so it may be a read error. The V and J genes are TRBV20-1 and TRBJ2-7; D possibly uses TRBD1 or TRBD2 (5 bases each). CDR1 DFQATT and CDR2 SNEGSKA come from the germline V gene (reference sequence). The CDR3 covers 15 residues. CDR3 protein: CSARLRTGTSYDQYF. The CDR3 DNA sequence: TGCAGTGCTAGACTCCGCACCGGGACGAGCTACGATCAGTACTTC.